Each of the 9 T cell receptor beta chains below was sequenced from the same sample in a study of T cell responses to AZD1222 COVID-19 vaccine. The protocol was immunoSEQ multiplex PCR, while the TCRdb copy is restricted to in-frame clones and leaves out a portion. This sample has roughly 180,000 clones; 90% to 95% occur once, and the top ten carry about 3.5%. The sample was peripheral blood, taken 28 days after the second AZD1222 dose. The receptor set was obtained from an adult who received the AZD1222 COVID-19 vaccine.

The chain couples TRBV5-1 to TRBJ2-5; possibly TRBD1 or TRBD2 for D (5 bases each). Trimming removed 6 bases from V and 5 bases from J, with 14 bases in between. Germline V gene sequence: CDR1 SGHRS, CDR2 YFSETQ. The CDR3 consists of 13 residues. The CDR3: CASTWGKGETQYF. For the CDR3, the DNA is TGCGCCAGCACTTGGGGGAAGGGGGAGACCCAGTACTTC.

The chain recombines TRBV6-5 with TRBJ1-1, with no clear D. In germline, CDR1 is MNHEY, CDR2 SVGAGI. Trimming shortened V by 0 bases and J by 3 bases, and 8 bases separated the two germline ends. CDR3 length equals 14 residues. CDR3 DNA sequence: TGTGCCAGCAGTTACTCCTCCAGTGACACTGAAGCTTTCTTT. This translates into CASSYSSSDTEAFF.

The V and J genes are TRBV7-2 and TRBJ2-7, with 10 bases aligning to TRBD2. The CDR3 totals 14 residues. Unmatched junction bases numbered 1, after V lost 5 bases and J lost 0 bases. Germline V gene data show CDR1 as SGHTA and CDR2 as FQGNSA. CDR3 DNA sequence: TGTGCCAGCAGCCCTAGCGGGAGCTCCTACGAGCAGTACTTC. It codes for CASSPSGSSYEQYF.

The chain has TRBV2 and TRBJ2-2; the match to TRBD2 covers 9 bases. Trimming took 8 bases from V and 3 from J; bases not matched to a gene: 13. CDR1 and CDR2 (germline): SNHLY, FYNNEI. The CDR3 runs to 17 residues. The CDR3 sequence: CASSKGGLAGYTGELFF. The CDR3 bases are TGTGCCAGCTCGAAGGGGGGGCTAGCGGGATACACCGGGGAGCTGTTTTTT.

The gene calls are TRBV3-1 (or the pseudogene TRBV3-2) and TRBJ1-5; D unclear. The V end lost 0 bases, the J end lost 1 base, and 13 bases lay between the germline ends. Per the germline V gene, CDR1 is LGHDT and CDR2 is YNNKEL (reference sequence). This CDR3 spans 17 amino acids. The CDR3 reads CASSQEGAAGSNQPQHF. The CDR3, as DNA: TGTGCCAGCAGCCAAGAAGGCGCAGCCGGGAGCAATCAGCCCCAGCATTTT.

The chain has TRBV30 and TRBJ1-5, with TRBD1 as a possible D gene (5 bases). Germline CDR1 is GTSNPN and CDR2 is SVGIG (reference sequence). Trimming removed 4 bases at V and 2 bases at J, with 18 bases between. This CDR3 has 16 amino acids. Here the CDR3 reads CAWTKRGSSGNQPQHF. CDR3 sequence (DNA): TGTGCCTGGACCAAAAGGGGAAGCAGTGGCAATCAGCCCCAGCATTTT. Full variable domain (outside the CDR3, taken from reference TRBV30 and TRBJ1-5): SQTIHQWPATLVQPVGSPLSLECTVEGTSNPNLYWYRQAAGRGLQLLFYSVGIGQISSEVPQNLSASRPQDRQFILSSKKLLLSDSGFYLCAWTKRGSSGNQPQHFGDGTRLSIL.

The J gene is TRBJ1-1, the V gene TRBV9, with unresolved D. The ends were cut back, 0 bases at V and 3 bases at J, with 18 bases in the middle. CDR3 size: 17 residues. In germline, CDR1 is SGDLS, CDR2 YYNGEE. The CDR3 loop is CASSVDAKGKVHTEAFF. The CDR3 DNA is TGTGCCAGCAGCGTAGACGCCAAGGGAAAGGTGCACACTGAAGCTTTCTTT. The complete variable domain, with remaining parts taken from reference TRBV9 and TRBJ1-1, reads DSGVTQTPKHLITATGQRVTLRCSPRSGDLSVYWYQQSLDQGLQFLIQYYNGEERAKGNILERFSAQQFPDLHSELNLSSLELGDSALYFCASSVDAKGKVHTEAFFGQGTRLTVV.

This clone appeared once. This chain uses TRBV7-9 with TRBJ2-7; D not certain. Trimming left V 1 base short and J 5 bases short, with 9 bases between. In germline, CDR1 is SEHNR, CDR2 FQNEAQ (reference sequence). The CDR3 length is 13 residues. CDR3 coding DNA: TGTGCCAGCAGCTTAGATAGGACCAACGAGCAGTACTTC. Translating gives CASSLDRTNEQYF.

This chain uses TRBV27 with TRBJ1-2; the D gene is possibly TRBD1 (5 bases). CDR1 is MNHEY and CDR2 is SMNVEV in the germline V gene (reference sequence). The CDR3 has 15 amino acids. Deletions cut 2 bases from V and 7 bases from J, with 17 bases between. CDR3 loop: CASSLGQGSGVGYTF. DNA of the CDR3: TGTGCCAGCAGTTTAGGGCAGGGAAGTGGAGTTGGCTACACCTTC.